The 9 T cell receptor beta chains below all came from one sample that was sequenced in a study of T cells in Graves' hyperthyroidism and ophthalmopathy. Amplified regions were TCR beta CDR3 sequences from RNA transcripts. The HTBI primer set drove a first-round RT-PCR of the TCR CDR3. Using its own MiXCR run on the multiplex PCR reads, TCRdb lists one record per CDR3 protein. The data show roughly 510,000 distinct CDR3 sequences, around 50% seen once. Sequenced: peripheral blood or thyroid tissue (not recorded which). These receptors were taken from an adult woman with Graves' disease, either hyperthyroidism or ophthalmopathy (not recorded which).

This clonotype was picked up one time. No conserved phenylalanine or tryptophan ends this CDR3, so it is likely a read error. The limits of the CDR3 on the DNA are not certain, so only TCRdb's listed CDR3 is given. The rearrangement uses TRBV10-3 and TRBJ1-6; the table calls TRBD1, which could not be checked here. Germline CDR1 and CDR2: ENHRY and SYGVKD. The CDR3 is made up of 9 amino acids, end residues included. CDR3 residues: CAISESAGT.

The genes are TRBV7-9 and TRBJ2-7, with a possible D match to TRBD2 (6 bases). The V end was cut by 5 bases, the J end by 3 bases, with 17 bases between. The CDR3 totals 15 residues. From germline, CDR1 is SEHNR and CDR2 FQNEAQ (reference sequence). In DNA, the CDR3 is TGTGCCAGCAGCCCCCGGACGGAGGGCGACTACGAGCAGTACTTC. It specifies CASSPRTEGDYEQYF. The full variable domain, in which reference TRBV7-9 and TRBJ2-7 provide the parts outside the CDR3, is DTGVSQNPRHKITKRGQNVTFRCDPISEHNRLYWYRQTLGQGPEFLTYFQNEAQLEKSRLLSDRFSAERPKGSFSTLEIQRTEQGDSAMYLCASSPRTEGDYEQYFGPGTRLTVT.

The chain is built from TRBV9 and TRBJ1-4, with TRBD1 matching over 9 bases. Germline-derived CDR1 and CDR2 are SGDLS and YYNGEE. This CDR3 has 15 residues. V shed 4 bases, J shed 8 bases, and the junction held 9 bases outside the gene matches. The CDR3 bases are TGTGCCAGCAGCCCCAGGGGCGACAGGGGGGAAAAACTGTTTTTT. As protein: CASSPRGDRGEKLFF.

The rearrangement uses TRBV7-9 and TRBJ2-7; either TRBD1 or TRBD2 may supply D (5 bases each). Germline CDR1 is SEHNR and CDR2 is FQNEAQ (reference sequence). V lost 6 bases to trimming and J lost 3 bases, with 9 bases between them. CDR3 length: 12 residues. The CDR3 DNA reads TGTGCCAGCAGTGGGACGATCTACGAGCAGTACTTC. Protein: CASSGTIYEQYF.

To note about this clonotype: Compared with germline, one end of the junction differs, possibly owing to a read error. J is TRBJ2-7 and V is TRBV7-9; possibly TRBD1 for D (6 bases). The CDR3 runs 15 residues. CDR1 and CDR2 from the germline V gene are SEHNR and FQNEAQ (reference sequence). CDR3: CASSHISQGAYEQYF. In nucleotides, the CDR3 is TGCGCCAGCAGCCATATTTCACAGGGTGCCTACGAGCAGTACTTC.

CDR3 sequence (DNA): TGTGCCAGCAGCTTAGCGGCCGGGACCCAGTACTTC. As protein: CASSLAAGTQYF. V usage is TRBV7-2 and J usage is TRBJ2-5; D not resolved. CDR1 and CDR2 (germline): SGHTA, FQGNSA. The length of the CDR3 is 12 residues. V lost 0 bases and J lost 7, with 6 bases in between.

The CDR3 sequence: CASSVGQGAGETQYF. The CDR3, as DNA: TGTGCCAGCAGCGTAGGGCAGGGGGCAGGCGAGACCCAGTACTTC. The chain employs TRBV9 and TRBJ2-5; TRBD1 matches 8 bases. V was clipped by 0 bases and J by 5 bases; unmatched bases: 6. In germline, CDR1 is SGDLS, CDR2 YYNGEE. The CDR3 totals 15 residues.

This clonotype was counted a few times. The V call is TRBV2, the J call TRBJ2-3, with a possible D match to TRBD1 (5 bases). Germline V gene lookup returns CDR1 SNHLY and CDR2 FYNNEI. V lost 6 bases, J lost 3 bases, and 13 bases lay in between. The CDR3 sequence is 14 residues long. CDR3 nucleotides: TGTGCCAGCAGCGTCCCGCAGGGAACAGATACGCAGTATTTT. Translation: CASSVPQGTDTQYF.

There are a few counts of this clonotype. The chain joins TRBV5-8 to TRBJ2-7; D gene unclear. The CDR3 is 12 amino acids. Deletions cut 7 bases from V and 6 bases from J, with 14 bases between. Per germline, CDR1 SGHTS and CDR2 YDEGEE. The CDR3 bases are TGTGCCAGCTCTTTGGTGAGGCTCGAGCAGTACTTC. It yields the protein CASSLVRLEQYF.